This T cell receptor beta chain emerged from a study of blood T cell repertoires in COVID-19. Study summary: From the United States, Italy and Spain came samples of acute and convalescent COVID-19. Sample material is recorded as cDNA or gDNA derived from T cells, B-cell-depleted T cells, or PBMCs.

The authors' processing: From reference gene primer amplification, estimates of nucleated cell counts were derived. Here immunoSEQ multiplex PCR was the method, and the copy in TCRdb shows in-frame clones only, minus some. V and J calls and clone size come straight from that table; D and trimming were deduced from the DNA. This sample has about 140,000 clones, with 65% to 90% found just once. The germline V gene encodes CDR1 MNHEY and CDR2 SVGEGT. Trimming cost V 6 bases and J 7 bases; bases outside gene matches: 17. The CDR3 sequence is 17 residues long. Sequenced input: peripheral blood. The rearrangement links TRBV6-2 or TRBV6-3 to TRBJ2-1; 8 bases are shared with TRBD2. The TCR originated in a man aged 55 to 70 with active or convalescent COVID-19. The chain's CDR3 is CASSVTQGTGGRNEQFF. Written as DNA, the CDR3 is TGTGCCAGCAGCGTTACTCAGGGGACGGGGGGGAGGAATGAGCAGTTCTTC.